Listed here are 12 T cell receptor beta chains from one sample, sequenced in a study of patients and donors after allogeneic stem cell transplantation. TCRdb called the RT-PCR reads again in MiXCR, with one record for every CDR3 protein. The sample yields around 160,000 distinct CDR3 sequences, approximately 28% seen once. Sequenced material: blood, either unsorted or a sorted T cell fraction (not recorded which). Receptor source: a human donor who was either an allogeneic HSCT recipient or a stem cell or donor lymphocyte infusion donor (not recorded which). It is not recorded whose cells these are; they may come from a transplant donor.

The genes are TRBV6-5 and TRBJ2-5; D is possibly TRBD1 or TRBD2 (5 bases each). Trimming stripped 2 bases from V and 2 bases from J, with 12 bases between. The V gene's germline CDR1 is MNHEY and CDR2 SVGAGI. The CDR3 runs to 15 residues. CDR3 region: CASSYRFWGQETQYF. The CDR3 bases are TGTGCCAGCAGTTACCGCTTCTGGGGGCAAGAGACCCAGTACTTC.

This clonotype showed up just a few times. The CDR3 here is CSASGTSGGSATDTQYF. CDR3 in DNA: TGCAGTGCTTCCGGGACTAGCGGGGGGTCGGCCACAGATACGCAGTATTTT. The J gene is TRBJ2-3, the V gene TRBV20-1; 15 nucleotides line up with TRBD2. The V and J ends lost 5 bases and 2 bases, in that order; junction bases with no gene match: 8. The CDR3 has 17 amino acids. CDR1 DFQATT and CDR2 SNEGSKA come from the germline V gene (reference sequence).

This clonotype was observed a few times. The chain links TRBV12-3 or TRBV12-4 to TRBJ2-4; D ambiguous. V was shortened by 3 bases and J by 1 base, with 7 bases between the two germline ends. The CDR3 has 14 residues. The CDR3 spells CASSFAGAKNIQYF. Here the CDR3 DNA reads TGTGCCAGCAGTTTCGCCGGTGCCAAAAACATTCAGTACTTC.

Only a few counts were recorded for this clonotype. The rearrangement joins TRBV12-3 or TRBV12-4 to TRBJ2-1; 8 nucleotides line up with TRBD2. The length of the CDR3 is 17 residues. J lost 11 bases, V lost 3 bases, and 18 bases had no gene match. CDR3 residues: CASSFVASGGAGGKQFF. CDR3 DNA: TGTGCCAGCAGTTTCGTGGCTTCGGGGGGTGCGGGAGGCAAGCAGTTCTTC.

This clonotype was found many times. This chain uses TRBV20-1 with TRBJ1-2; D possibly corresponds to TRBD1 (5 bases). The CDR3 is made up of 13 amino acids. Germline values: CDR1 DFQATT, CDR2 SNEGSKA (reference sequence). V gave up 4 bases and J gave up 9 bases, with 18 bases separating them. The CDR3 loop is CSAIPGTDYSYTF. CDR3 sequence (DNA): TGCAGTGCTATCCCCGGGACCGACTACAGCTACACCTTC.

This sequence joins TRBV6-5 and TRBJ2-7; 12 nucleotides line up with TRBD2. This CDR3 comprises 14 residues. V dropped 6 bases and J dropped 7; count of bases not matched to a gene: 7. Per germline, CDR1 MNHEY and CDR2 SVGAGI. The CDR3 reads CASRLAGGPDEQYF. For the CDR3, the DNA is TGTGCCAGCAGGCTAGCGGGAGGGCCGGATGAGCAGTACTTC.

The chain joins TRBV11-3 to TRBJ2-1; D possibly corresponds to TRBD1 (5 bases). Per the germline V gene, CDR1 is SGHNT and CDR2 is YENEEA. The V end was cut by 1 base, the J end by 2 bases, with 9 bases between. The CDR3 length is 15 residues. The CDR3, as DNA: TGTGCCAGCAGCTTAGGGGGCCGCACCTACAATGAGCAGTTCTTC. Amino acids: CASSLGGRTYNEQFF.

The V call is TRBV19, the J call TRBJ2-1; 8 bases fit TRBD2. Per the germline V gene, CDR1 is LNHDA and CDR2 is SQIVND (reference sequence). This CDR3 is built from 14 residues. V lost 4 bases to trimming and J lost 8 bases; unmatched junction nucleotides: 7. The CDR3 DNA follows: TGTGCCAGTAGTAGCGGAGCGGGGGTGGATGAGCAGTTCTTC. The encoded protein is CASSSGAGVDEQFF.

The sample holds a few counts of this clonotype. The chain links TRBV7-2 to TRBJ1-2; 7 nucleotides agree with TRBD1. The CDR3 extends over 17 amino acids. From germline, CDR1 is SGHTA and CDR2 FQGNSA. V gave up 5 bases and J gave up 7 bases; unmatched junction bases: 19. In DNA, the CDR3 is TGTGCCAGCAGCGGATTAGCCCCTTCGACAGGGTTAGGTGGCTACACCTTC. Translated, it gives CASSGLAPSTGLGGYTF.

This clonotype was observed a single time. The chain combines TRBV20-1 with TRBJ2-7, with D perhaps assigned TRBD1 or TRBD2 (5 bases each). The CDR3 sequence is 15 residues long. Per germline, CDR1 DFQATT and CDR2 SNEGSKA (reference sequence). Trimming took 1 base from V and 6 from J, leaving 19 bases between them. CDR3 DNA sequence: TGCAGTGCTAGAGTTCCGGGACGAGCGACTCTCGAGCAGTACTTC. Translation: CSARVPGRATLEQYF.

In its sample, this clonotype was seen a few times. CDR3 loop: CASSNSVWSNQPQHF. CDR3 DNA sequence: TGTGCCAGCAGCAACAGCGTATGGAGCAATCAGCCCCAGCATTTT. The rearrangement uses TRBV6-2 or TRBV6-3 and TRBJ1-5; no clear D. V lost 6 bases and J lost 1, with 13 bases in between. The CDR3 loop spans 15 amino acids. Germline lookup yields CDR1 MNHEY and CDR2 SVGEGT.

This clonotype has a count of ten or more. The genes are TRBV10-3 and TRBJ2-1; D is uncertain. Germline V gene sequence: CDR1 ENHRY, CDR2 SYGVKD. With 9 bases removed from V and 0 bases from J, the gap between germline ends came to 9 bases. CDR3 length equals 13 residues. CDR3: CAIQRSSYNEQFF. The DNA of the CDR3 is TGTGCCATACAGAGGAGCTCCTACAATGAGCAGTTCTTC.